Below are 21 T cell receptor beta chains sequenced from a single sample in a study of regulatory T cells in long-lasting Graves disease. According to the study, TCR beta libraries were built with iRepertoire HTBI primers and CDR3-region Arm-PCR. Each CDR3 protein is one row after TCRdb ran MiXCR on the multiplex PCR reads. The sample lists 300,000 or so distinct CDR3 sequences, about 18% occurring once. Time point given: persistent/refractory GD, antithyroid drugs over 5 years with positive TRAb. After RNA was extracted from PBMCs, the TCR library was made from it. Source: peripheral blood mononuclear cells (PBMCs), taken when the disease was refractory, from a patient treated with antithyroid drugs. The receptors were gathered from a female donor with Graves disease.

This clonotype was found many times. This rearrangement joins TRBV11-3 to TRBJ1-2, with a possible D match to TRBD1 (5 bases). Germline values: CDR1 SGHNT, CDR2 YENEEA. This CDR3 comprises 13 residues. V was shortened by 10 bases and J by 5 bases, with 17 bases between the two germline ends. The CDR3 protein is CAIENGTDYGYTF. CDR3 nucleotide sequence: TGTGCCATCGAGAACGGGACGGATTATGGCTACACCTTC.

This clonotype was counted between two and nine times. The V gene is TRBV12-3 or TRBV12-4, the J gene TRBJ2-2; D possibly corresponds to TRBD1 (6 bases). The CDR3 spans 16 residues. V lost 6 bases and J lost 4, with 18 bases in between. Here the CDR3 DNA reads TGTGCCAGCAGCAGACCTGACAGGTTGGGCACCGGGGAGCTGTTTTTT. Amino acid sequence: CASSRPDRLGTGELFF.

CDR3 DNA: TGTGCCAGCTCACCACCTTTACAGGGGAACACCGGGGAGCTGTTTTTT. Translation gives CASSPPLQGNTGELFF. The chain combines TRBV18 with TRBJ2-2; D may be TRBD1 (6 bases). V lost 0 bases and J 1 base, leaving 9 bases between the germline ends. Germline V gene lookup returns CDR1 KGHSH and CDR2 LQKENI. The CDR3 totals 16 residues.

This clonotype was observed at least ten times. The genes are TRBV12-3 or TRBV12-4 and TRBJ1-3; TRBD1 matches at 7 bases. The J segment lost 4 bases and the V segment lost 6 bases, leaving 9 bases of the junction unmatched. The CDR3 runs to 15 residues. The CDR3 region is CASSPGGTLGNTIYF. Written as DNA, the CDR3 is TGTGCCAGCAGCCCAGGGGGGACCCTCGGAAACACCATATATTTT.

This clonotype showed up just once. A much more abundant neighbour one base away suggests this may be a read error. The chain employs TRBV6-2 or TRBV6-3 and TRBJ1-6, with D unresolved. The CDR3 totals 15 residues. V gave up 7 bases and J gave up 5 bases, with 15 bases separating them. Per germline, CDR1 MNHEY and CDR2 SVGEGT. CDR3 DNA: TGTGCCAGCATTTTACCGCGCTGGGATAATTCACCCCTCCACTTT. Amino acid sequence: CASILPRWDNSPLHF.

This clonotype showed up just a few times. The rearrangement links TRBV30 to TRBJ2-5; the D call may be TRBD1 or TRBD2 (5 bases each). V lost 5 bases and J 5 bases, leaving 18 bases between the germline ends. This CDR3 is built from 14 residues. In germline, CDR1 is GTSNPN, CDR2 SVGIG (reference sequence). In nucleotides, the CDR3 is TGTGCCTGGTCGGTGGGGCTAGCCGTGGAGACCCAGTACTTC. This gives the protein CAWSVGLAVETQYF.

The rearrangement uses TRBV19 and TRBJ1-3; no clear D. Trimming took 4 bases from V and 0 from J, leaving 10 bases between them. The germline V gene has CDR1 LNHDA and CDR2 SQIVND (reference sequence). The CDR3 covers 15 residues. CDR3 loop: CASSSLGFSGNTIYF. The CDR3 DNA reads as TGTGCCAGTAGTAGTCTTGGATTCTCTGGAAACACCATATATTTT.

Comment on this clonotype: This clone may be a read error of a much larger clone one base away. The chain uses TRBV7-9 and TRBJ2-7, with D maybe TRBD1 (6 bases). V was cut by 5 bases and J by 3 bases, with 17 bases left in between. The CDR3 sequence is 15 residues long. The germline V gene has CDR1 SEHNR and CDR2 FQNEAQ (reference sequence). CDR3 coding DNA: TGTGCCAGCAGCCATACAGGGTCACCTGACTACGAGCAGTACTTC. This codes for CASSHTGSPDYEQYF. The full variable domain, its missing parts supplied by reference TRBV7-9 and TRBJ2-7, is DTGVSQNPRHKITKRGQNVTFRCDPISEHNRLYWYRQTLGQGPEFLTYFQNEAQLEKSRLLSDRFSAERPKGSFSTLEIQRTEQGDSAMYLCASSHTGSPDYEQYFGPGTRLTVT.

V is TRBV6-1 and J is TRBJ2-2, with 10 bases fitting TRBD1. Germline V lookup: CDR1 MNHNS, CDR2 SASEGT. The CDR3 spans 17 residues. After removal of 6 bases from V and 3 bases from J, the junction contained 10 bases not matched to a gene. The CDR3 sequence: CASRTGTGDIYTGELFF. The DNA for the CDR3 is TGTGCCAGCAGGACCGGGACAGGGGATATTTACACCGGGGAGCTGTTTTTT.

This clonotype was observed at least ten times. The J gene is TRBJ2-7, the V gene TRBV28; D is perhaps TRBD1 (5 bases). Germline V gene data show CDR1 as MDHEN and CDR2 as SYDVKM. The ends were cut back, 3 bases at V and 5 bases at J, with 11 bases in the middle. CDR3 size: 13 residues. CDR3 sequence (DNA): TGTGCCAGCAGTTTGTCCAGGGCCAACGAGCAGTACTTC. This translates into CASSLSRANEQYF.

This clonotype was picked up many times. The chain links TRBV12-3 or TRBV12-4 to TRBJ2-7; D remains ambiguous. V was shortened by 4 bases and J by 2 bases, with 18 bases between the two germline ends. CDR3 length: 16 residues. CDR3 coding DNA: TGTGCCAGCAGTTCTATTGGACGGGCAACGACCTACGAGCAGTACTTC. Translation: CASSSIGRATTYEQYF.

This chain uses TRBV25-1 with TRBJ2-1; no reliable D call. Trimming pared 6 bases from V and 5 bases from J, leaving 11 bases between. From germline, CDR1 is MGHDK and CDR2 SYGVNS. This CDR3 contains 13 residues. In DNA, the CDR3 is TGTGCCAGCAGCACCCCTTACGACAATGAGCAGTTCTTC. It yields the protein CASSTPYDNEQFF.

This clonotype was counted many times. V and J are TRBV27 and TRBJ1-5, with D perhaps TRBD1 (6 bases). V was cut by 5 bases and J by 6 bases, with 20 bases left in between. The CDR3 extends over 16 amino acids. From germline, CDR1 is MNHEY and CDR2 SMNVEV (reference sequence). CDR3 sequence: CASSKRMGGASQPQHF. The CDR3 DNA is TGTGCCAGCAGTAAAAGGATGGGGGGCGCGTCTCAGCCCCAGCATTTT.

This clonotype was observed a handful of times. V is TRBV10-3 and J is TRBJ1-6; a weak D match, TRBD1 (5 bases). Trimming took 10 bases from V and 3 from J, leaving 10 bases between them. The CDR3 sequence is 13 residues long. The germline CDR1 and CDR2 sequences are ENHRY and SYGVKD. CDR3 in DNA: TGTGCCACTCTCGACAGCTATAATTCACCCCTCCACTTT. It is translated as CATLDSYNSPLHF.

Regarding this clonotype: The CDR3 ends on some other residue instead of the conserved phenylalanine or tryptophan, so this is likely a read error. The CDR3 coding sequence is TGCAGCGTCGCCCGAGGTTGGGCGGGAGAGAACACTGAAGCTTTCCTT. Amino acids: CSVARGWAGENTEAFL. The chain employs TRBV29-1 and TRBJ1-1; D is ambiguous. This CDR3 is built from 16 residues. Germline lookup yields CDR1 SQVTM and CDR2 ANQGSEA. The ends were cut back, 6 bases at V and 1 base at J, with 21 bases in the middle.

V and J are TRBV3-1 and TRBJ2-5; 12 positions agree with TRBD2. The CDR3 loop spans 15 amino acids. J lost 3 bases, V lost 1 base, and 0 bases had no gene match. Germline values: CDR1 LGHDT, CDR2 YNNKEL (reference sequence). The CDR3 reads CASSQGTSGKETQYF. The CDR3 nucleotides read TGTGCCAGCAGCCAAGGGACTAGCGGGAAAGAGACCCAGTACTTC.

The gene calls are TRBV18 and TRBJ1-5; TRBD1 aligns across 9 bases. Germline V gene sequence: CDR1 KGHSH, CDR2 LQKENI. The junction had 4 bases not matched to a gene; V was cut back by 4 bases and J by 3 bases. CDR3 length equals 15 residues. CDR3 sequence (DNA): TGTGCCAGCTCACTGCAACAGGGGGCCAATCAGCCCCAGCATTTT. It encodes CASSLQQGANQPQHF.

The J gene is TRBJ2-3, the V gene TRBV10-3; either TRBD1 or TRBD2 may fit D (6 bases each). The V end lost 5 bases, the J end lost 2 bases, and 17 bases lay between the germline ends. Germline CDR1 reads ENHRY; CDR2 reads SYGVKD. The CDR3 spans 16 residues. The chain's CDR3 is CAISSPEGGYTDTQYF. The CDR3, as DNA: TGTGCCATCAGTTCCCCGGAGGGGGGCTACACAGATACGCAGTATTTT.

This chain connects TRBV4-2 to TRBJ1-2, with D perhaps matching TRBD1 (5 bases). The CDR3 length is 14 residues. The germline V gene has CDR1 LGHNA and CDR2 YNFKEQ. V was pared by 0 bases and J by 8 bases, with 13 bases between. The CDR3 nucleotides are TGTGCCAGCAGCCAAGAGGGGACCCAGTACGGCTACACCTTC. It specifies CASSQEGTQYGYTF.

Note on this clonotype: This may come from a read error, since a much larger clone is one base off. This chain uses TRBV6-1 with TRBJ1-1; D unclear. Trimming removed 5 bases from V and 1 base from J, with 17 bases in between. This CDR3 region has 16 residues. Per the germline V gene, CDR1 is MNHNS and CDR2 is SASEGT. CDR3 amino acids: CASSPLVKEPNTEAFF. CDR3 sequence (DNA): TGTGCCAGCAGTCCCCTCGTGAAGGAACCGAACACTGAAGCTTTCTTT.

This clonotype was counted many times. The chain recombines TRBV5-1 with TRBJ2-7, with D uncertain. Trimming took 0 bases from V and 3 from J, leaving 4 bases between them. The V gene's germline CDR1 is SGHRS and CDR2 YFSETQ. This CDR3 spans 12 amino acids. The chain's CDR3 is CASSLDRYEQYF. DNA of the CDR3: TGCGCCAGCAGCTTGGACCGCTACGAGCAGTACTTC.